This entry features one T cell receptor (beta chain) sequence. CDR3 size: 15 residues. V shed 0 bases and J shed 3 bases, with 11 bases lying between them. Germline CDR1 is SGHDT and CDR2 is YYEEEE. This sample stems from a study of siplizumab effects on memory and regulatory T cells. The method was immunoSEQ multiplex PCR; TCRdb's version includes in-frame clones alone and lacks a portion of them. The table includes under 140,000 clones, around 90% detected once. Sequenced material: CD4+ T cells sorted from blood. The chain joins TRBV5-6 to TRBJ2-3, with D unresolved. This TCR derives from a human donor in good health. CDR3 loop: CASSLAFSRTDTQYF. The CDR3, as DNA: TGTGCCAGCAGCTTGGCTTTTTCTAGGACAGATACGCAGTATTTT.